These T cell receptor beta chains were read from a single sample in a study of blood T cell repertoires in COVID-19. Some clones are missing from TCRdb's copy, which holds only in-frame ones; the method was immunoSEQ multiplex PCR. The sample records 250,000 to 300,000 clones, roughly 84% being singletons. Sequencing was carried out using PBMCs or T cells enriched from blood (not recorded which). These receptors originate from a man aged 45 to 65 who had recovered from COVID-19. Both conserved end residues are part of each CDR3. Fields, in order: V gene, clone size, J gene, D gene, CDR3 protein, CDR3 DNA. D genes are given only for firm matches. Size is stated for part of the rows, as once, few or many counts, or as a class when the clone is expanded.

>TRBV10-3|once|TRBJ2-7|TRBD2
CAISEKATSGGTYEQYF
TGTGCCATCAGTGAAAAAGCGACTAGCGGGGGGACCTACGAGCAGTACTTC
>TRBV10-2|-|TRBJ2-1|TRBD2
CASNSGSAGNEQFF
TGCGCCAGCAATAGCGGGAGCGCGGGGAATGAGCAGTTCTTC
>TRBV4-1|-|TRBJ1-4|-
CASSHGGRATNEKLFF
TGCGCCAGCAGCCACGGCGGGCGGGCAACTAATGAAAAACTGTTTTTT
>TRBV15|-|TRBJ2-7|-
CATGTHYEQYF
TGTGCCACCGGGACACACTACGAGCAGTACTTC
>TRBV12-3/TRBV12-4|-|TRBJ2-7|-
CASSPRAVYEQYF
TGTGCCAGCAGTCCCAGGGCCGTCTACGAGCAGTACTTC
>TRBV3-1/TRBV3-2|-|TRBJ2-3|TRBD2
CASRHGTSGRLDTQYF
TGTGCCAGCAGACACGGGACTAGCGGCCGTTTAGATACGCAGTATTTT
>TRBV2|-|TRBJ2-1|TRBD2
CASSALPLASDNEQFF
TGTGCCAGCAGCGCTCTTCCACTAGCGAGTGACAATGAGCAGTTCTTC
>TRBV6-5|-|TRBJ2-7|-
CASTTTGSPYEQYF
TGTGCCAGCACAACTACAGGGTCGCCCTACGAGCAGTACTTC
>TRBV10-3|-|TRBJ2-1|-
CAIGPGTEQFF
TGTGCCATCGGCCCCGGGACAGAGCAGTTCTTC
>TRBV11-2|few|TRBJ2-1|TRBD2
CASGYGLAEYNEQFF
TGTGCCAGCGGTTATGGGCTAGCGGAATACAATGAGCAGTTCTTC
>TRBV6-4|once|TRBJ2-1|TRBD2
CASSAGAGVSYNEQFF
TGTGCCAGCAGTGCGGGAGCGGGAGTATCCTACAATGAGCAGTTCTTC
>TRBV7-9|-|TRBJ1-2|-
CASSHPGDGYTF
TGTGCCAGCAGCCACCCGGGGGATGGCTACACCTTC
>TRBV7-7|-|TRBJ2-2|TRBD2
CASSSRLADTGELFF
TGTGCTAGCAGCTCCCGACTAGCGGACACCGGGGAGCTGTTTTTT
>TRBV15|-|TRBJ2-5|-
CATSRVRETQYF
TGTGCCACCAGCAGAGTTCGTGAGACCCAGTACTTC
>TRBV7-2|-|TRBJ1-5|-
CASSSGVEQPQHF
TGTGCCAGCAGCTCAGGGGTAGAGCAGCCCCAGCATTTT
>TRBV9|-|TRBJ1-1|-
CASSALRGGTEAFF
TGTGCCAGCAGCGCCCTCAGGGGAGGGACTGAAGCTTTCTTT
>TRBV3-1/TRBV3-2|-|TRBJ1-2|TRBD1
CASSHRTGDYGYTF
TGTGCCAGCAGCCACAGGACAGGGGACTATGGCTACACCTTC
>TRBV5-1|-|TRBJ1-5|-
CASSRFNLGHPSSNQPQHF
TGCGCCAGCAGCCGATTCAACCTCGGACATCCTTCTAGCAATCAGCCCCAGCATTTT
>TRBV3-1/TRBV3-2|once|TRBJ1-1|-
CASRSGDRYTEAFF
TGTGCCAGCAGGTCGGGGGATCGGTACACTGAAGCTTTCTTT
>TRBV6-5|-|TRBJ1-2|-
CASRQGRPNYGYTF
TGTGCCAGCAGACAGGGCCGACCTAACTATGGCTACACCTTC
>TRBV7-3|-|TRBJ1-1|-
CASSLTGTLGEAFF
TGTGCCAGCAGCTTAACGGGGACATTGGGTGAAGCTTTCTTT
>TRBV7-7|-|TRBJ2-1|TRBD2
CASSPGLAGAGNEQFF
TGTGCTAGCAGCCCGGGACTAGCGGGGGCCGGGAATGAGCAGTTCTTC
>TRBV28|once|TRBJ1-2|-
CASVTGLYGYTF
TGTGCCAGCGTGACAGGTCTCTATGGCTACACCTTC
>TRBV19|-|TRBJ2-7|TRBD1
CASTGQGASLYEQYF
TGTGCCAGCACTGGGCAGGGGGCTTCCCTCTACGAGCAGTACTTC
>TRBV6-1|-|TRBJ1-2|TRBD1
CASSEGGGVNGYTF
TGTGCCAGCAGTGAAGGAGGGGGCGTTAATGGCTACACCTTC
>TRBV9|-|TRBJ1-2|-
CASSVGGQFNYGYTF
TGTGCCAGCAGCGTAGGCGGACAGTTTAACTATGGCTACACCTTC